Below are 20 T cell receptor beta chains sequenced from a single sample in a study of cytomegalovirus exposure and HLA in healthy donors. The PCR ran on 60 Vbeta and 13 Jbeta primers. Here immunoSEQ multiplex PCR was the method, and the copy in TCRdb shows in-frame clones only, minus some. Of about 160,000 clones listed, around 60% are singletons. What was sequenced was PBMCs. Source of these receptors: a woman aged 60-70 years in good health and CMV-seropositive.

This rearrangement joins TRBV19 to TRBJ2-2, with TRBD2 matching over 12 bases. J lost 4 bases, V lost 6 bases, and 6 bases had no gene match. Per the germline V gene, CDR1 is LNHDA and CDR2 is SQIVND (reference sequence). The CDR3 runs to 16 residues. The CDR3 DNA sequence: TGTGCCAGTAGAAGACTAGCGGGAGTTATCACCGGGGAGCTGTTTTTT. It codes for CASRRLAGVITGELFF.

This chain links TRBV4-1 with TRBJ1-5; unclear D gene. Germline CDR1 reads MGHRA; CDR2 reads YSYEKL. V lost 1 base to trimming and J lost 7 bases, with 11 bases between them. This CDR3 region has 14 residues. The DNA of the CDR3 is TGCGCCAGCAGCCAAGTTACAGTACGCCAGCCCCAGCATTTT. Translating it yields CASSQVTVRQPQHF.

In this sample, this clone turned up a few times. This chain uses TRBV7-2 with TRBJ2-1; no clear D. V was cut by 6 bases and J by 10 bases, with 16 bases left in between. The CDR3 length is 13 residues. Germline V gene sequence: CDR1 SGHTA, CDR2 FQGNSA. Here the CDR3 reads CASSPDRVGEQFF. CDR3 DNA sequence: TGTGCCAGCAGTCCAGATCGTGTTGGCGAGCAGTTCTTC.

The CDR3 DNA sequence: TGCGCCAGCAGCCTGACTAGCGGGATCAACGAGCAGTACTTC. Amino acid sequence: CASSLTSGINEQYF. This chain uses TRBV5-1 with TRBJ2-7; TRBD2 matches 11 bases. This CDR3 contains 14 residues. V gave up 4 bases and J gave up 5 bases; unmatched junction bases: 5. CDR1 SGHRS and CDR2 YFSETQ come from the germline V gene.

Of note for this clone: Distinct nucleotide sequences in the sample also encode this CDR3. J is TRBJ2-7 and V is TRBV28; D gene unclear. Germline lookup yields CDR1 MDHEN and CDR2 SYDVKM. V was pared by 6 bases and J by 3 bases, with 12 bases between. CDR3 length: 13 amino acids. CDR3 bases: TGTGCCAGCAGCCCCCCCCACAACTACGAGCAGTACTTC. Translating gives CASSPPHNYEQYF.

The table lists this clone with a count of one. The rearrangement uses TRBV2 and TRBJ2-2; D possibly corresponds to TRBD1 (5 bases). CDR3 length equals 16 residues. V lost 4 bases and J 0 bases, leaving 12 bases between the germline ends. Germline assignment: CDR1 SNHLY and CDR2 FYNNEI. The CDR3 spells CASSGDRYANTGELFF. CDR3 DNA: TGTGCCAGCAGTGGAGACAGATACGCGAACACCGGGGAGCTGTTTTTT. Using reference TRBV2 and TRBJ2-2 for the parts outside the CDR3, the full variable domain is EPEVTQTPSHQVTQMGQEVILRCVPISNHLYFYWYRQILGQKVEFLVSFYNNEISEKSEIFDDQFSVERPDGSNFTLKIRSTKLEDSAMYFCASSGDRYANTGELFFGEGSRLTVL.

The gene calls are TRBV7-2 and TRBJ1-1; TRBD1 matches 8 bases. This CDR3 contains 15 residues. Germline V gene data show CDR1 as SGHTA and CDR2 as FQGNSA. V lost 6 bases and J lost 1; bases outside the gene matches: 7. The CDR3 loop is CASSYQGAGNTEAFF. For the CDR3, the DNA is TGTGCCAGCAGTTACCAGGGGGCCGGGAACACTGAAGCTTTCTTT.

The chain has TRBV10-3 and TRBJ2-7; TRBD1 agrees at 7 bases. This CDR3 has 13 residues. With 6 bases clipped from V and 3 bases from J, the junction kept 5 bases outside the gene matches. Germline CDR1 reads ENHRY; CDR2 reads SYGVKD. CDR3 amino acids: CAISGDSDYEQYF. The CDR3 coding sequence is TGTGCCATCAGCGGGGACAGCGACTACGAGCAGTACTTC.

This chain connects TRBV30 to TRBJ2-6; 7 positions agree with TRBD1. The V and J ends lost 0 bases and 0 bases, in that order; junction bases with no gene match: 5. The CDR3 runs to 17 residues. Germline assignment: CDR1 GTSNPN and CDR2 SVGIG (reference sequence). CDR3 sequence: CAWSVDRVSSGANVLTF. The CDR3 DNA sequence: TGTGCCTGGAGTGTAGACAGGGTGAGCTCTGGGGCCAACGTCCTGACTTTC.

CDR3 loop: CAWREQGVWNTGELFF. CDR3 coding DNA: TGTGCCTGGAGGGAACAGGGAGTATGGAACACCGGGGAGCTGTTTTTT. This chain connects TRBV30 to TRBJ2-2; perhaps TRBD1 as D (6 bases). Germline V gene sequence: CDR1 GTSNPN, CDR2 SVGIG (reference sequence). CDR3 length: 16 residues. V was pared by 3 bases and J by 1 base, with 15 bases between.

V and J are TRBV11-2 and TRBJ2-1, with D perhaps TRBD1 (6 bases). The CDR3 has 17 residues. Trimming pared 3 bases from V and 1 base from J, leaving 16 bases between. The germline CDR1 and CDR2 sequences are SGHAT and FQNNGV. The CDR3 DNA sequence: TGTGCCAGCAGCTTTCGGAAAAACAGGGTTTCCTACAATGAGCAGTTCTTC. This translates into CASSFRKNRVSYNEQFF.

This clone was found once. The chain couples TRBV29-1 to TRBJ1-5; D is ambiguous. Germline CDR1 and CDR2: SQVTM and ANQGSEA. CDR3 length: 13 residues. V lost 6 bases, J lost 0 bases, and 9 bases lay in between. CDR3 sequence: CSVQENSNQPQHF. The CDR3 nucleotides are TGCAGCGTCCAGGAAAATAGCAATCAGCCCCAGCATTTT. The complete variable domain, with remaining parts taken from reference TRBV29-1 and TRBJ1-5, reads SAVISQKPSRDICQRGTSLTIQCQVDSQVTMMFWYRQQPGQSLTLIATANQGSEATYESGFVIDKFPISRPNLTFSTLTVSNMSPEDSSIYLCSVQENSNQPQHFGDGTRLSIL.

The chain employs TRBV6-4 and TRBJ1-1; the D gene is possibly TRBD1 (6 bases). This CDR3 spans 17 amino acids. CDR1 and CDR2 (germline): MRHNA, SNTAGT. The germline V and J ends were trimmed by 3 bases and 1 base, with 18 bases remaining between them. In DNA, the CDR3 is TGTGCCAGCAGTGAGTTTTTGACAGGAGCTAAGAACACTGAAGCTTTCTTT. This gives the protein CASSEFLTGAKNTEAFF.

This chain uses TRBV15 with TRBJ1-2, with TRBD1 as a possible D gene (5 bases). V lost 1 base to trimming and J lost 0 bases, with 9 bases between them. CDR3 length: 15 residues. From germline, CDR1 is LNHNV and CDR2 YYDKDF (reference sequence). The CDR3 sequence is CATSRAGATNYGYTF. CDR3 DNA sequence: TGTGCCACCAGCAGAGCTGGGGCGACTAACTATGGCTACACCTTC.

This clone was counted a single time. The CDR3 DNA is TGCGCCAGCAGCCAAGATCTGCCTAGCGCCACAGATACGCAGTATTTT. The encoded protein is CASSQDLPSATDTQYF. The V and J genes are TRBV4-3 and TRBJ2-3; tentatively, D is TRBD2 (6 bases). The length of the CDR3 is 16 residues. V dropped 0 bases and J dropped 2 bases, with 12 bases sitting between them. CDR1 and CDR2 from the germline V gene are LGHNA and YSLEER.

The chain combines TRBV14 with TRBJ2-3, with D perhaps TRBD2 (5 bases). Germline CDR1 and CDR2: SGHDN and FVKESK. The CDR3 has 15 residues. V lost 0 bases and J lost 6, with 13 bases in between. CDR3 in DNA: TGTGCCAGCAGCCAAGATTTCGCGCGGAGGGATACGCAGTATTTT. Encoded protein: CASSQDFARRDTQYF.

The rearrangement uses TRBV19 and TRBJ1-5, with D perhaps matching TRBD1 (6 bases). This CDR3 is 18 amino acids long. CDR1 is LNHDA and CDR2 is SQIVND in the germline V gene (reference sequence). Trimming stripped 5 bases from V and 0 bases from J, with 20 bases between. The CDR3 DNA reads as TGTGCCAGTAGTGATCTTCCCGACAGGTTATATAGCAATCAGCCCCAGCATTTT. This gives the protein CASSDLPDRLYSNQPQHF.

The chain's CDR3 is CASSSGLSNTEAFF. The CDR3 nucleotides are TGTGCCAGCAGCTCCGGACTCAGTAACACTGAAGCTTTCTTT. The chain carries TRBV5-5 and TRBJ1-1, with D hard to call. The germline V gene has CDR1 SGHKS and CDR2 YYEKEE (reference sequence). The ends were cut back, 3 bases at V and 2 bases at J, with 11 bases in the middle. This CDR3 contains 14 residues. The variable domain in full, completed from reference TRBV5-5 and TRBJ1-1, reads DAGVTQSPTHLIKTRGQQVTLRCSPISGHKSVSWYQQVLGQGPQFIFQYYEKEERGRGNFPDRFSARQFPNYSSELNVNALLLGDSALYLCASSSGLSNTEAFFGQGTRLTVV.

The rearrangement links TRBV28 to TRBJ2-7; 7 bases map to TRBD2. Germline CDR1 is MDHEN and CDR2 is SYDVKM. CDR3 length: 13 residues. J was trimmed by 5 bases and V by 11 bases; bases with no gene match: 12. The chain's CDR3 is CAATMAGENEQYF. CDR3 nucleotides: TGTGCCGCTACCATGGCGGGAGAAAACGAGCAGTACTTC.

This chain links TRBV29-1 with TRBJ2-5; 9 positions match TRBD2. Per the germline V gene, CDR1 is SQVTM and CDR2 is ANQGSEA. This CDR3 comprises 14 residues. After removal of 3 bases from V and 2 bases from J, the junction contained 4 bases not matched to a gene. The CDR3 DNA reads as TGCAGCGTTGACGGGGCGGGAGGGCAAGAGACCCAGTACTTC. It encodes CSVDGAGGQETQYF.